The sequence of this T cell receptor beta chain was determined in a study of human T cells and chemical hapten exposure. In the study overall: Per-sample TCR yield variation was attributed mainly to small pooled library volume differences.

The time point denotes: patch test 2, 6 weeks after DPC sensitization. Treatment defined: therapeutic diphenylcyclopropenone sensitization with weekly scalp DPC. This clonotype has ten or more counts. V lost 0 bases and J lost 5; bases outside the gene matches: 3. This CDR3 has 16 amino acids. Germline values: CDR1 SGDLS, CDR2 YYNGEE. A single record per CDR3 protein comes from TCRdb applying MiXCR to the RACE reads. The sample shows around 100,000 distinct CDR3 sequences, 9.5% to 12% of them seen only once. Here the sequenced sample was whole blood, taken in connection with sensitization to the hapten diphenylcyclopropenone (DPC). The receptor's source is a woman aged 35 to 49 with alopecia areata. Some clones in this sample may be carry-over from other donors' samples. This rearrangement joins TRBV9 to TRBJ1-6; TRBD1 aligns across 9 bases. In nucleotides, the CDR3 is TGTGCCAGCAGCGTAGCACAGGGGGCAAATAATTCACCCCTCCACTTT. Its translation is CASSVAQGANNSPLHF.